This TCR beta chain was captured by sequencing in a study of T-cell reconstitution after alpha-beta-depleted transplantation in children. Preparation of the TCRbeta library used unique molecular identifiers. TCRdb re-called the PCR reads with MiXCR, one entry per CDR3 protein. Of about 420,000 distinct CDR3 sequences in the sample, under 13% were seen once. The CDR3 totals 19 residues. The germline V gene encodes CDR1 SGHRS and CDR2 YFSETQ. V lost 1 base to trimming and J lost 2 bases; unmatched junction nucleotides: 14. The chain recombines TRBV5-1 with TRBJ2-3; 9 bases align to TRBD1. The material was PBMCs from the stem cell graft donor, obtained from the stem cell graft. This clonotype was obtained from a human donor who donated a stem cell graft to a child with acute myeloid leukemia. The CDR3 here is CASSLLEGDRGAHTDTQYF. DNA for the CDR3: TGCGCCAGCAGCTTGTTGGAGGGCGACAGGGGGGCACACACAGATACGCAGTATTTT.